This TCR beta chain was found in a study of blood T cell repertoires in COVID-19. This CDR3 region has 20 residues. Trimming cost V 0 bases and J 0 bases; bases outside gene matches: 11. CDR1 is MNHNS and CDR2 is SASEGT in the germline V gene. TCRdb's table, derived via immunoSEQ multiplex PCR, lists solely in-frame clones and lacks some. The repertoire holds 150,000 to 200,000 clones, with roughly 87% as singletons. Recruitment covered about two dozen US areas and drew participants whose ages spanned roughly 18 to 100 years. Sequences were obtained from PBMCs or T cells enriched from blood (not recorded which). The sequence derives from a man aged 50-60 years who had recovered from COVID-19. V is TRBV6-1 and J is TRBJ1-6, with 7 bases aligning to TRBD1. For the CDR3, the DNA is TGTGCCAGCAGTGAAGCTTATTCCCCCAGGGGGAGCTCCTATAATTCACCCCTCCACTTT. Translated: CASSEAYSPRGSSYNSPLHF.